A selection of T cell receptor beta chains follows, all from one sample in a study of shared clonotypes between healthy human individuals. Only in-frame clones appear in the TCRdb table, and some are missing; sequencing was by immunoSEQ multiplex PCR. The table lists 2 million or so clones, about 94% of them singletons. Sequenced: naive CD8+ T cells sorted from blood. The source of these receptors is a man aged 18-30 years in good health. CDR3s leave out the opening cysteine and the closing phenylalanine or tryptophan.

V: TRBV9; J: TRBJ1-2; CDR3: ASSVVDSSGYGYT
V: TRBV13; J: TRBJ2-1; CDR3: ASSGSLEQF
V: TRBV5-6; J: TRBJ2-1; CDR3: ASSPGGLVHYNEQF
V: TRBV6-6; J: TRBJ2-7; CDR3: ASSYSFQVSSYEQY
V: TRBV28; J: TRBJ2-7; CDR3: ASSWIAASSYEQY
V: TRBV4-3; J: TRBJ2-2; CDR3: ASSQDLAGLNTGELF
V: TRBV5-6; J: TRBJ1-1; CDR3: ASSGIMNTEAF
V: TRBV6-6; J: TRBJ1-1; CDR3: ASTSREGGNTEAF
V: TRBV7-2; J: TRBJ2-7; CDR3: ASTAGTNLYEQY
V: TRBV7-9; J: TRBJ2-2; CDR3: ASSLAAANTGELF
V: TRBV27; J: TRBJ2-7; CDR3: ASRYTGDRIYEQY
V: TRBV15; J: TRBJ2-3; CDR3: ATSRVGTAADTQY
V: TRBV18; J: TRBJ2-5; CDR3: ASSPSGTSVGETQY
V: TRBV13; J: TRBJ2-7; CDR3: ASTPTGTGDREQY
V: TRBV25-1; J: TRBJ2-5; CDR3: ASRREGQETQY
V: TRBV19; J: TRBJ1-1; CDR3: ASSTQGLNTEAF
V: TRBV10-1; J: TRBJ1-1; CDR3: ASSDGGLAEAF
V: TRBV27; J: TRBJ1-5; CDR3: ASAPGQGNQPQH
V: TRBV5-6; J: TRBJ1-1; CDR3: ASSLGVRETEAF
V: TRBV7-9; J: TRBJ2-7; CDR3: ASSSQIYEQY
V: TRBV7-6; J: TRBJ2-7; CDR3: ASSLEWREQY
V: TRBV5-5; J: TRBJ1-1; CDR3: ASSFTGPNTEAF
V: TRBV4-1; J: TRBJ2-7; CDR3: ASSQVKGTINEQY
V: TRBV29-1; J: TRBJ2-5; CDR3: SVGLETQY
V: TRBV27; J: TRBJ2-1; CDR3: ASSVEQGWNEQF
V: TRBV6-5; J: TRBJ2-7; CDR3: ASSYSGTVGEQY
V: TRBV27; J: TRBJ2-2; CDR3: ASSLYPEQANTGELF
V: TRBV19; J: TRBJ1-1; CDR3: ASLRGDTEAF
V: TRBV28; J: TRBJ2-1; CDR3: ASSLIFGTLISYNEQF
V: TRBV6-6; J: TRBJ2-7; CDR3: ASSCSTGATYEQY
V: TRBV30; J: TRBJ1-3; CDR3: AWSSGASGNTIY
V: TRBV13; J: TRBJ2-3; CDR3: ASSLREPQDTQY